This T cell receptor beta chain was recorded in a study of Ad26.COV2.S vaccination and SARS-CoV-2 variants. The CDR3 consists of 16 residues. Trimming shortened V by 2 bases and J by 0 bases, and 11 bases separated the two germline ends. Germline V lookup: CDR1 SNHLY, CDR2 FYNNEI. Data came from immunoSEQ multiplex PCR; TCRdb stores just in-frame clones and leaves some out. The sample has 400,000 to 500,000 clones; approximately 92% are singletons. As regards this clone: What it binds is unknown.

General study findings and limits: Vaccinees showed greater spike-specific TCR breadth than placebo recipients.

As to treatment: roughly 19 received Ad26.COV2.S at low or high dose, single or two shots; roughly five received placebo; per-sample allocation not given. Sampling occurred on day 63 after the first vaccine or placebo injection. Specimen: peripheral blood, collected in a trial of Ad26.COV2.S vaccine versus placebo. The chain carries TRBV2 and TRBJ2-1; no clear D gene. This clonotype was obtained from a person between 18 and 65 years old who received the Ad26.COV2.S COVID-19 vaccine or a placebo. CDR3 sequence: CASSERGLLSYNEQFF. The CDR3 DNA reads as TGTGCCAGCAGTGAACGAGGCCTACTCTCCTACAATGAGCAGTTCTTC.